This T cell receptor (beta chain) was documented in a study of T cells after yellow fever vaccination. Germline lookup yields CDR1 KGHSH and CDR2 LQKENI. The CDR3 is 14 amino acids. Trimming removed 5 bases from V and 1 base from J, with 11 bases in between. Researchers made TCR cDNA using 5'RACE template switching, and this step added a universal primer site and UMIs. TCRdb fed the 5' RACE reads into MiXCR, producing one record per CDR3 protein. The sample contains approximately 110,000 distinct CDR3 sequences, more than 6% of which appear only once. Study findings and constraints: Clones from primary vaccination mostly reappeared after the booster (around 96% CD4, approximately 91% CD8). Contamination by abundant bulk-population clonotypes could be present in FACS-sorted repertoires.

This clonotype was counted many times. Its antigen is currently unknown. V is TRBV18 and J is TRBJ1-1; D possibly corresponds to TRBD1 (5 bases). Specimen: CD4+ T cells sorted from PBMCs, collected roughly 10 days after the first yellow fever vaccination. The receptor's source is a man between 18 and 35 years old who received the YFV17D yellow fever vaccine. CDR3 region: CASSSTGTNTEAFF. For the CDR3, the DNA is TGTGCCAGCTCATCGACTGGGACGAACACTGAAGCTTTCTTT.